Following are 7 T cell receptor beta chains from one sample sequenced in a study of shared clonotypes between healthy human individuals. Sequencing used immunoSEQ multiplex PCR; TCRdb keeps in-frame clones, though not all of them. The data contain about 380,000 clones, about 96% of them singletons. The sample taken for sequencing was memory CD8+ T cells sorted from blood. Noted subset: CD45RO+ cells pooled with CCR7-negative TemRA cells. The source is a man aged 25 to 40 in good health.

The V and J genes are TRBV28 and TRBJ2-7, with 11 bases identical to TRBD2. Germline V CDR1 and CDR2: MDHEN, SYDVKM. Unmatched junction bases numbered 9, after V lost 6 bases and J lost 2 bases. The CDR3 length is 16 residues. Here the CDR3 DNA reads TGTGCCAGCAGGGAAAATAGCGGGAGGGGGACCTACGAGCAGTACTTC. This codes for CASRENSGRGTYEQYF.

The V call is TRBV28, the J call TRBJ1-3, with a possible D match to TRBD1 (5 bases). V was cut by 5 bases and J by 4 bases, with 12 bases left in between. This CDR3 region has 14 residues. Germline V gene sequence: CDR1 MDHEN, CDR2 SYDVKM. The CDR3 nucleotides read TGTGCCAGCAGTGATCAGGGTGCAGGAAACACCATATATTTT. Amino acid sequence: CASSDQGAGNTIYF.

The V gene is TRBV6-6, the J gene TRBJ2-2; 8 bases are shared with TRBD1. In germline, CDR1 is MNHNY, CDR2 SVGAGI (reference sequence). The CDR3 has 15 residues. V dropped 6 bases and J dropped 4; count of bases not matched to a gene: 7. The CDR3 protein is CASRVDRGGTGELFF. CDR3 bases: TGTGCCAGCAGAGTAGACAGGGGAGGCACCGGGGAGCTGTTTTTT.

The chain has TRBV30 and TRBJ2-7; possibly TRBD2 for D (5 bases). The CDR3 extends over 14 amino acids. Germline V gene lookup returns CDR1 GTSNPN and CDR2 SVGIG (reference sequence). V lost 0 bases and J 4 bases, leaving 13 bases between the germline ends. CDR3 amino acids: CAWSVDSSAYEQYF. The CDR3, as DNA: TGTGCCTGGAGTGTTGATAGTAGCGCATACGAGCAGTACTTC.

This clone was observed a single time. The chain carries TRBV5-4 and TRBJ2-7; 9 positions agree with TRBD1. V gave up 4 bases and J gave up 3 bases; unmatched junction bases: 5. Germline loops: CDR1 SGHNT, CDR2 YYREEE (reference sequence). This CDR3 is 14 amino acids long. The CDR3 reads CASSRDRGNYEQYF. For the CDR3, the DNA is TGTGCCAGCAGCCGCGACAGGGGGAACTACGAGCAGTACTTC. The whole variable domain, filled in from reference TRBV5-4 and TRBJ2-7, reads ETGVTQSPTHLIKTRGQQVTLRCSSQSGHNTVSWYQQALGQGPQFIFQYYREEENGRGNFPPRFSGLQFPNYSSELNVNALELDDSALYLCASSRDRGNYEQYFGPGTRLTVT.

The chain combines TRBV28 with TRBJ2-3, with D unresolved. The CDR3 is 13 residues long. Trimming removed 4 bases at V and 6 bases at J, with 11 bases between. From germline, CDR1 is MDHEN and CDR2 SYDVKM. CDR3 in amino acids: CASSSPSADTQYF. The CDR3, as DNA: TGTGCCAGCAGTTCCCCCTCAGCTGATACGCAGTATTTT.

This chain connects TRBV4-1 to TRBJ2-1; 12 bases are a match to TRBD2. There are 16 residues in the CDR3. Germline V gene lookup returns CDR1 MGHRA and CDR2 YSYEKL. V shed 5 bases, J shed 4 bases, and the junction held 6 bases outside the gene matches. The CDR3 sequence: CASSRLAGAQYNEQFF. In DNA, the CDR3 is TGCGCCAGCAGCAGACTAGCGGGAGCCCAATACAATGAGCAGTTCTTC.